The 14 T cell receptor beta chains in this list originate from one sample, sequenced in a study of T cell clones after liver transplantation (dated by TCRdb to between 2018 and 2021). This sample's time point label indicates: pre-transplant. The protocol used for the library was the immunoSEQ multiplex PCR assay. Sourced from immuneACCESS, this table was stored by TCRdb with only in-frame sequences that have V and J called. A share of the clones is absent; for the studies checked, an unresolved V gene accounts for under half, and the remainder has no known explanation. In this sample the table shows 20,000 to 30,000 clones, approximately 71% of which occur a single time. Together, the top ten hold about 2.6% of the sample. Sequencing was performed on CD4+ T cells from blood, taken before liver transplant. The receptors stem from a human donor who received a liver transplant.

This chain joins TRBV28 and TRBJ1-1, with D possibly being TRBD1 (5 bases). CDR3 length: 13 residues. Trimming left V 5 bases short and J 11 bases short, with 18 bases between. The germline CDR1 and CDR2 sequences are MDHEN and SYDVKM. CDR3: CASSLPSGTFAFF. The CDR3 bases are TGTGCCAGCAGTCTTCCGTCCGGGACTTTCGCTTTCTTT.

By its share, this clone is medium-sized. The chain carries TRBV19 and TRBJ2-1, with 8 nucleotides matching TRBD1. The CDR3 runs to 16 residues. Trimming cost V 5 bases and J 3 bases; bases outside gene matches: 9. CDR1 LNHDA and CDR2 SQIVND come from the germline V gene (reference sequence). The CDR3 is CASSAKTGAIYNEQFF. In DNA form, the CDR3 reads TGTGCCAGTAGTGCAAAGACAGGGGCTATCTACAATGAGCAGTTCTTC.

The J gene is TRBJ2-1, the V gene TRBV7-9, with D possibly matching TRBD2 (7 bases). V was pared by 3 bases and J by 12 bases, with 15 bases between. CDR1 and CDR2 (germline): SEHNR, FQNEAQ (reference sequence). This CDR3 has 13 amino acids. DNA of the CDR3: TGTGCCAGCAGCTTTTCGGGGGGCGGAGGGCAGTTCTTC. Residues: CASSFSGGGGQFF.

V gene TRBV7-8 combines with J gene TRBJ1-1, with D perhaps TRBD1 (5 bases). CDR1 and CDR2 (germline): SGHVS, FQNEAQ. The germline V and J ends were trimmed by 1 base and 5 bases, with 8 bases remaining between them. The CDR3 has 13 amino acids. Here the CDR3 reads CASSLGGETEAFF. The DNA for the CDR3 is TGTGCCAGCAGCTTAGGGGGGGAGACTGAAGCTTTCTTT. Using reference TRBV7-8 and TRBJ1-1 for the parts outside the CDR3, the full variable domain is GAGVSQSPRYKVAKRGQDVALRCDPISGHVSLFWYQQALGQGPEFLTYFQNEAQLDKSGLPSDRFFAERPEGSVSTLKIQRTQQEDSAVYLCASSLGGETEAFFGQGTRLTVV.

This clone was picked up a small number of times. This chain links TRBV5-1 with TRBJ1-5, with D maybe TRBD1 (6 bases). This CDR3 contains 15 residues. CDR1 and CDR2 from the germline V gene are SGHRS and YFSETQ. The ends were cut back, 3 bases at V and 5 bases at J, with 15 bases in the middle. Here the CDR3 reads CASSWTTGSDQPQHF. The CDR3 DNA follows: TGCGCCAGCAGCTGGACTACAGGGTCCGATCAGCCCCAGCATTTT.

J is TRBJ2-7 and V is TRBV29-1; the match to TRBD1 covers 7 bases. Germline-derived CDR1 and CDR2 are SQVTM and ANQGSEA. Trimming cost V 2 bases and J 7 bases; bases outside gene matches: 2. The CDR3 totals 11 residues. The CDR3 coding sequence is TGCAGCGTTGAACGGGGACAGGAGCAGTACTTC. This gives the protein CSVERGQEQYF.

The chain uses TRBV7-9 and TRBJ1-4; D is unresolved. Trimming stripped 8 bases from V and 6 bases from J, with 13 bases between. The CDR3 length is 13 residues. Germline CDR1 and CDR2: SEHNR and FQNEAQ (reference sequence). The DNA of the CDR3 is TGTGCCAGCGTCGGCAGTCCGGATGAAAAACTGTTTTTT. This gives the protein CASVGSPDEKLFF. The full variable domain, its missing parts supplied by reference TRBV7-9 and TRBJ1-4, is DTGVSQNPRHKITKRGQNVTFRCDPISEHNRLYWYRQTLGQGPEFLTYFQNEAQLEKSRLLSDRFSAERPKGSFSTLEIQRTEQGDSAMYLCASVGSPDEKLFFGSGTQLSVL.

This chain connects TRBV6-5 to TRBJ1-1, with 7 bases identical to TRBD1. This CDR3 contains 13 residues. J was trimmed by 10 bases and V by 4 bases; bases with no gene match: 9. CDR1 is MNHEY, CDR2 SVGAGI, per germline. The CDR3 loop is CASSSRQGGVAFF. For the CDR3, the DNA is TGTGCCAGCAGTTCCCGACAGGGTGGGGTAGCTTTCTTT.

This clone was seen a few times. The DNA of the CDR3 is TGTGCCTGGAGCCCCCCCGGGACAGGGCGAAACACCATATATTTT. Its translation: CAWSPPGTGRNTIYF. V gene TRBV30 combines with J gene TRBJ1-3, with 9 bases aligning to TRBD1. After removal of 3 bases from V and 5 bases from J, the junction contained 8 bases not matched to a gene. Germline CDR1 reads GTSNPN; CDR2 reads SVGIG (reference sequence). The CDR3 contains 15 residues.

This chain connects TRBV5-1 to TRBJ1-1; 10 bases match TRBD1. V was clipped by 3 bases and J by 5 bases; unmatched bases: 10. This CDR3 has 16 amino acids. Germline V lookup: CDR1 SGHRS, CDR2 YFSETQ. The CDR3: CASSSLIGTGETEAFF. CDR3 in DNA: TGCGCCAGCAGCTCGCTGATCGGGACAGGGGAAACTGAAGCTTTCTTT.

The chain employs TRBV7-2 and TRBJ1-3; TRBD1 matches 12 bases. The CDR3 loop spans 16 amino acids. The germline V gene encodes CDR1 SGHTA and CDR2 FQGNSA. Trimming cost V 1 base and J 4 bases; bases outside gene matches: 2. In nucleotides, the CDR3 is TGTGCCAGCAGCTTAGGGGGACAGGGGGCGGGAAACACCATATATTTT. Encoded protein: CASSLGGQGAGNTIYF.

This clone was counted a single time. The genes are TRBV28 and TRBJ2-5; no clear D gene. Trimming pared 6 bases from V and 6 bases from J, leaving 14 bases between. The CDR3 runs 13 residues. CDR1 is MDHEN and CDR2 is SYDVKM in the germline V gene. The CDR3 is CASSPGPLKTQYF. The CDR3 DNA follows: TGTGCCAGCAGCCCCGGGCCCTTGAAGACCCAGTACTTC.

This chain joins TRBV27 and TRBJ1-2; 12 bases line up with TRBD1. Germline V gives CDR1 MNHEY, CDR2 SMNVEV (reference sequence). The CDR3 totals 13 residues. J lost 7 bases, V lost 6 bases, and 3 bases had no gene match. The DNA of the CDR3 is TGTGCCAGCAGCTGGGACAGGGGGCGTGGCTACACCTTC. Translation: CASSWDRGRGYTF.

This clone was recorded a few times. The CDR3 sequence: CASSLAGGRGETQYF. The CDR3 DNA reads as TGCGCCAGCAGCTTGGCCGGAGGGAGGGGAGAGACCCAGTACTTC. The chain joins TRBV5-1 to TRBJ2-5, with TRBD2 matching 7 bases. With 0 bases clipped from V and 4 bases from J, the junction kept 6 bases outside the gene matches. Germline lookup yields CDR1 SGHRS and CDR2 YFSETQ. This CDR3 is 15 amino acids long. Full variable domain (outside the CDR3, taken from reference TRBV5-1 and TRBJ2-5): KAGVTQTPRYLIKTRGQQVTLSCSPISGHRSVSWYQQTPGQGLQFLFEYFSETQRNKGNFPGRFSGRQFSNSRSEMNVSTLELGDSALYLCASSLAGGRGETQYFGPGTRLLVL.